This record concerns one T cell receptor (beta chain) sequence. What it recognizes is unknown. Here the CDR3 omits its conserved ending phenylalanine or tryptophan, so a read error is the likely source. Each person with ophthalmopathy scored at least 3 on the Clinical Activity Score, reached NOSPECS grade 4 or higher, and had been ill under 3 months. Based on clinical symptoms, serum thyroxine and TRAb, thyroid ultrasound and orbital computed tomography, diagnoses were reached. RNA transcripts provided the source from which TCR beta CDR3 regions were amplified. A first-round RT-PCR of the TCR CDR3 used the HTBI primer set. TCRdb processed the multiplex PCR reads anew with MiXCR; each CDR3 protein has one entry. The table has 500,000 or so distinct CDR3 sequences, 15% to 20% seen once; the top ten hold roughly 29%. This entry belongs to a study of T cells in Graves' hyperthyroidism and ophthalmopathy. General study findings and limits: Progression to ophthalmopathy was predicted a median of roughly 6.8 months early. Most thyroid clonotypes with frequency above 0.001 were detected in blood.

V lost 3 bases and J 4 bases, leaving 9 bases between the germline ends. This CDR3 comprises 14 residues. Sequencing was done on a sample of blood. V gene TRBV12-3 or TRBV12-4 combines with J gene TRBJ1-4, with a tentative D call TRBD1 (5 bases). The source is a woman under 40 with Graves' ophthalmopathy. The CDR3 region is CASSLTDYNEKLFL. CDR3 DNA sequence: TGTGCCAGCAGTTTGACAGACTATAATGAAAAACTGTTTCTT.